This T cell receptor (beta chain) stems from a study of T cell responses to AZD1222 COVID-19 vaccine. Turning to the study itself: Doses given second, at about 4 or about 12 weeks, were pooled.

The CDR3 extends over 17 amino acids. The germline V gene encodes CDR1 MGHRA and CDR2 YSYEKL. V lost 0 bases, J lost 5 bases, and 8 bases stayed unmatched. Worth noting for this clone: The antigen is undetermined.

Profiled with immunoSEQ multiplex PCR; TCRdb holds only in-frame clones, not every one. The sample lists under 200,000 clones; 90% were seen once. Study observations and caveats: Scientists sampled the repertoires only once the peak T cell response had passed.

This sequence originates from an adult in good health. The chain combines TRBV4-1 with TRBJ2-3; TRBD2 agrees at 10 bases. Sequencing used peripheral blood, obtained on day 0 of AZD1222 vaccination. CDR3 region: CASSQDIELAGLDTQYF. The CDR3 coding sequence is TGCGCCAGCAGCCAAGATATCGAACTAGCGGGGCTAGATACGCAGTATTTT.